This T cell receptor (beta chain) was observed in a study of blood T cell repertoires in COVID-19. Study as a whole: Researchers got acute and convalescent COVID-19 samples from the United States, Italy and Spain. Sample material is recorded as cDNA or gDNA derived from T cells, B-cell-depleted T cells, or PBMCs.

Original methodology: It was from reference gene primer amplification that nucleated cell counts were estimated. Only in-frame clones appear in the TCRdb table, and some are missing; sequencing was by immunoSEQ multiplex PCR. Clonal size and the V and J genes are those of that table, whereas D and trimming came from the DNA. The sample carries about 190,000 clones, roughly four fifths recorded once. This CDR3 has 17 residues. The chain is built from TRBV12-1 and TRBJ2-1; the table calls TRBD1, which could not be checked here. TRBV12-1 is deemed a pseudogene. The source is a man aged 45 to 65 who had recovered from COVID-19. The sample taken for sequencing was peripheral blood. CDR3 amino acids: CASYGESTGGAGNEQFF. The CDR3 DNA is TGTGCCAGCTACGGTGAATCTACAGGGGGCGCTGGGAATGAGCAGTTCTTC.